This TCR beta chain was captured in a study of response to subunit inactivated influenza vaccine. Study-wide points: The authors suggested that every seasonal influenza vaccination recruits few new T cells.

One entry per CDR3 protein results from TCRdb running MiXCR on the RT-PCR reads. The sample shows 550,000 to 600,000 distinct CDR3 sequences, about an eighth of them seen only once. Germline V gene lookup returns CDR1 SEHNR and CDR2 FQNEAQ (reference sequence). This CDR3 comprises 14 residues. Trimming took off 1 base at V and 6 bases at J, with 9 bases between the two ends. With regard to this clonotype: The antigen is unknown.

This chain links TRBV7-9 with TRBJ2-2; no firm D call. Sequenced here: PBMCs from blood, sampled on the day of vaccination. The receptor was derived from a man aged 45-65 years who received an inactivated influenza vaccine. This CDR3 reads CASSLEAVAGELFF. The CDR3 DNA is TGTGCCAGCAGCTTAGAGGCGGTCGCCGGGGAGCTGTTTTTT.